This entry lists 8 T cell receptor beta chains sequenced from one sample in a study of shared clonotypes between healthy human individuals (dated by TCRdb to about 2020). Libraries came from the immunoSEQ multiplex PCR assay. Entries here come from immuneACCESS through TCRdb and include only in-frame sequences with V and J called. Some clones fail to appear in such tables; in the studies checked, an unresolved V gene covers under half of the shortfall, and the cause of the remainder is unknown. The table for this sample lists approximately 500,000 clones; almost 80% of them were counted only once. The ten top clones hold roughly an eighth of the sample. Sequencing used PBMCs. Receptor source: a woman between 35 and 50 years old in good health. Some clones in this sample may be carry-over from other donors' samples.

The chain has TRBV12-2 and TRBJ2-1; the table's D gene call, TRBD2, was not cross checked with the DNA. TRBV12-2 is a listed pseudogene. The CDR3 runs 21 residues. The CDR3, as DNA: TGTGCAAGTCGCCGACACACCCCTAGCGGGAAGGGGGGGAATGAGCGGAATGAGCAGTTCTTC. Translated, it gives CASRRHTPSGKGGNERNEQFF.

The rearrangement uses TRBV7-3 and TRBJ2-7; 13 bases fit TRBD2. CDR3 size: 15 residues. The V gene end was trimmed by 5 bases and the J gene end by 7 bases; junction bases not matched to a gene: 8. Germline-derived CDR1 and CDR2 are SGHTA and FQGTGA. This CDR3 reads CASSPGLAGDQEQYF. CDR3 DNA: TGTGCCAGCAGCCCCGGACTAGCGGGAGATCAGGAGCAGTACTTC.

This clone occurred a few times. The rearrangement uses TRBV2 and TRBJ1-2; D is perhaps TRBD1 (5 bases). V lost 7 bases and J 7 bases, leaving 16 bases between the germline ends. CDR1 is SNHLY and CDR2 is FYNNEI in the germline V gene. This CDR3 region has 13 residues. The CDR3 region is CASNLGPGGGYTF. DNA for the CDR3: TGTGCCAGCAACCTGGGACCGGGTGGTGGCTACACCTTC. Using reference TRBV2 and TRBJ1-2 for the parts outside the CDR3, the full variable domain is EPEVTQTPSHQVTQMGQEVILRCVPISNHLYFYWYRQILGQKVEFLVSFYNNEISEKSEIFDDQFSVERPDGSNFTLKIRSTKLEDSAMYFCASNLGPGGGYTFGSGTRLTVV.

The chain joins TRBV27 to TRBJ2-3; 7 bases line up with TRBD1. The V segment lost 6 bases and the J segment 1 base; nucleotides outside the gene matches: 13. Germline CDR1 is MNHEY and CDR2 is SMNVEV (reference sequence). There are 17 residues in the CDR3. The CDR3 DNA sequence: TGTGCCAGCAGCCCATCAGACAGGGTTGAGGGCACAGATACGCAGTATTTT. Residues: CASSPSDRVEGTDTQYF.

The chain employs TRBV5-4 and TRBJ2-7; D not resolved. V was trimmed by 1 base and J by 1 base, leaving 9 bases between them. Germline CDR1 is SGHNT and CDR2 is YYREEE (reference sequence). This CDR3 is built from 14 residues. As DNA, the CDR3 is TGTGCCAGCAGCTTGACAGTAAGTTCCTACGAGCAGTACTTC. Amino acid sequence: CASSLTVSSYEQYF.

The V and J genes are TRBV15 and TRBJ2-4; 8 bases fit TRBD1. The CDR3 sequence is 17 residues long. V shed 4 bases, J shed 2 bases, and the junction held 10 bases outside the gene matches. The germline V gene has CDR1 LNHNV and CDR2 YYDKDF (reference sequence). The DNA of the CDR3 is TGTGCCACCAGCAACCCGATTGACAGGGGAACCAAAAACATTCAGTACTTC. Encoded protein: CATSNPIDRGTKNIQYF.

The rearrangement uses TRBV11-1 and TRBJ2-2; D is ambiguous. V was pared by 1 base and J by 6 bases, with 3 bases between. The CDR3 is made up of 12 amino acids. Germline V gene lookup returns CDR1 SGHAT and CDR2 FQDESV (reference sequence). CDR3 residues: CASSLEAGELFF. The CDR3 nucleotides read TGTGCCAGCAGCTTAGAGGCCGGGGAGCTGTTTTTT.

This clone was recorded a few times. DNA of the CDR3: TGTGCCAGCAGCTTGTGGCGGGACGAGCAGTACTTC. Amino acid sequence: CASSLWRDEQYF. The rearrangement joins TRBV7-9 to TRBJ2-7, with D tentatively TRBD2 (5 bases). Germline values: CDR1 SEHNR, CDR2 FQNEAQ (reference sequence). The ends were cut back, 3 bases at V and 5 bases at J, with 8 bases in the middle. CDR3 length: 12 amino acids.